Only a few counts were recorded for the clone carrying this T cell receptor beta chain. Its antigen remains unknown. Stated time point: late sampling 161 to 241 days after vaccination in a few convalescent patients. Regarding treatment: roughly 11-day PBMC culture with coronavirus spike peptide pools or control peptides (ViraFEST assay). Sequencing of cultured CD4+ T cell DNA used the Oncomine TCR Beta short-read assay. TCRdb passed the PCR reads through MiXCR, listing each CDR3 protein once. Among approximately 23,000 distinct CDR3 sequences listed, roughly two fifths were seen once. This sample was included in a study of vaccination and CD4 T cells after COVID-19. The CDR3 is 16 amino acids. CDR1 is MNHNS, CDR2 SASEGT, per germline. V was clipped by 1 base and J by 4 bases; unmatched bases: 8.

The chain carries TRBV6-1 and TRBJ2-3, with 7 bases matching TRBD2. The receptor was derived from a human donor who had recovered from COVID-19. Sample: CD4+ T cells from blood, cultured in vitro, taken about 7 months after SARS-CoV-2 vaccination. CDR3 protein: CASSEVGGRGADTQYF. DNA for the CDR3: TGTGCCAGCAGTGAAGTGGGCGGGAGAGGCGCAGATACGCAGTATTTT.